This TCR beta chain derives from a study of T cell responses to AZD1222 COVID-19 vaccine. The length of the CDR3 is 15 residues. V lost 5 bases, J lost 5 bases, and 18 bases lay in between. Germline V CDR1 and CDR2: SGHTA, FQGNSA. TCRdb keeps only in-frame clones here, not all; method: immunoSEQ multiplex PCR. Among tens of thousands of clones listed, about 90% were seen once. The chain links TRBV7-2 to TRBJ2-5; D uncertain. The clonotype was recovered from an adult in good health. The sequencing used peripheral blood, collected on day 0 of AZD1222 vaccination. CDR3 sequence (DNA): TGTGCCAGCAGCCCCCGCCCGGGTAGCAGGGAGACCCAGTACTTC. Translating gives CASSPRPGSRETQYF. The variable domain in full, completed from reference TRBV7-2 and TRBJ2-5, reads GAGVSQSPSNKVTEKGKDVELRCDPISGHTALYWYRQSLGQGLEFLIYFQGNSAPDKSGLPSDRFSAERTGGSVSTLTIQRTQQEDSAVYLCASSPRPGSRETQYFGPGTRLLVL.